One sample yielded the 26 T cell receptor beta chains listed below, sequenced in a study of identifying expanded T cells in peripheral blood. This table comes from immunoSEQ multiplex PCR, and its TCRdb copy is limited to in-frame clones, with some not included. The table shows tens of thousands of clones, with approximately 79% occurring only once. Sequenced material: blood. These receptors came from a person aged 18 to 69 in good health.

The chain carries TRBV29-1 and TRBJ1-2; 8 bases are shared with TRBD1. With V trimmed by 7 bases and J by 1 base, 8 bases remained unmatched. CDR3 length equals 14 residues. Per germline, CDR1 SQVTM and CDR2 ANQGSEA. CDR3 bases: TGCAGCGCCTTCCCGGACAGGGATAACTATGGCTACACCTTC. This gives the protein CSAFPDRDNYGYTF.

J is TRBJ2-7 and V is TRBV6-9; D is ambiguous. This CDR3 is 12 amino acids long. Germline V gene lookup returns CDR1 MNHGY and CDR2 SVAAGI. Trimming removed 2 bases at V and 3 bases at J, with 5 bases between. The CDR3 DNA reads TGTGCCAGCAGTTATCCACGCTACGAGCAGTACGTC. It codes for CASSYPRYEQYV.

This sequence joins TRBV7-7 and TRBJ2-2; D not resolved. The V end was cut by 8 bases, the J end by 7 bases, with 11 bases between. The V gene's germline CDR1 is SSHAT and CDR2 FNYEAQ (reference sequence). The CDR3 contains 12 residues. The chain's CDR3 is CASGWGGGELFF. CDR3 in DNA: TGTGCCAGCGGTTGGGGTGGCGGGGAGCTGTTTTTT.

V is TRBV14 and J is TRBJ2-1; the D gene is possibly TRBD1 (6 bases). CDR1 and CDR2 (germline): SGHDN, FVKESK. The CDR3 is made up of 15 amino acids. The V and J ends lost 3 bases and 10 bases respectively, with 19 bases between them. CDR3 DNA sequence: TGTGCCAGCAGCCACCGAGCCCAAGGGGGAATAGAGCAGTTCTTC. This gives the protein CASSHRAQGGIEQFF.

The chain carries TRBV5-5 and TRBJ2-7; D not resolved. Between the trimmed V and J ends, which lost 0 bases and 3 bases, there was a span of 10 bases. Germline V gene data show CDR1 as SGHKS and CDR2 as YYEKEE (reference sequence). The CDR3 length is 14 residues. The CDR3 is CASSLVGRSYEQYF. CDR3 DNA: TGTGCCAGCAGCTTGGTCGGACGGAGCTACGAGCAGTACTTC. Looking up the rest from reference TRBV5-5 and TRBJ2-7 gives the full variable domain: DAGVTQSPTHLIKTRGQQVTLRCSPISGHKSVSWYQQVLGQGPQFIFQYYEKEERGRGNFPDRFSARQFPNYSSELNVNALLLGDSALYLCASSLVGRSYEQYFGPGTRLTVT.

The CDR3 loop is CASSYSGSRGYEQYF. Here the CDR3 DNA reads TGTGCCAGCAGCTATAGCGGGAGTAGGGGCTACGAGCAGTACTTC. The chain recombines TRBV5-6 with TRBJ2-7; 9 bases match TRBD2. The CDR3 sequence is 15 residues long. The germline gives CDR1 SGHDT, CDR2 YYEEEE. The V gene end was trimmed by 3 bases and the J gene end by 3 bases; junction bases not matched to a gene: 7.

This chain joins TRBV6-5 and TRBJ2-3, with 9 nucleotides matching TRBD2. The CDR3 is 15 amino acids. Unmatched junction bases numbered 5, after V lost 7 bases and J lost 0 bases. Looked up from germline, CDR1 is MNHEY and CDR2 is SVGAGI. The CDR3 reads CASTKRGASTDTQYF. The DNA for the CDR3 is TGTGCCAGCACTAAGCGGGGGGCTAGCACAGATACGCAGTATTTT.

This sequence joins TRBV11-2 and TRBJ2-1; D gene ambiguous. The germline CDR1 and CDR2 sequences are SGHAT and FQNNGV. The CDR3 spans 16 residues. Trimming cost V 1 base and J 5 bases, with 15 bases left between them. CDR3 in DNA: TGTGCCAGCAGCTTAGCCTTGGACCGGGTTAACAATGAGCAGTTCTTC. Translated: CASSLALDRVNNEQFF.

V gene TRBV7-2 combines with J gene TRBJ2-4; 12 nucleotides line up with TRBD1. V gave up 5 bases and J gave up 1 base; unmatched junction bases: 3. CDR3 length: 16 amino acids. Germline CDR1 reads SGHTA; CDR2 reads FQGNSA. For the CDR3, the DNA is TGTGCCAGCAGCATGGGACAGGGGGCCGCCAAAAACATTCAGTACTTC. It is translated as CASSMGQGAAKNIQYF.

The genes are TRBV7-2 and TRBJ2-1, with 8 nucleotides matching TRBD2. The V and J ends lost 3 bases and 12 bases, in that order; junction bases with no gene match: 7. CDR1 and CDR2 (germline): SGHTA, FQGNSA. The CDR3 runs 13 residues. CDR3: CASSFTSGWAQFF. The CDR3 DNA is TGTGCCAGCAGCTTTACTAGCGGTTGGGCGCAGTTCTTC.

The chain couples TRBV4-2 to TRBJ2-2; tentative D call: TRBD2 (6 bases). The V gene lost 1 base and the J gene lost 5 bases, with 11 bases spanning the gap. This CDR3 contains 15 residues. The germline V gene encodes CDR1 LGHNA and CDR2 YNFKEQ. CDR3 residues: CASSQVGSGTGELFF. The CDR3 nucleotides read TGTGCCAGCAGCCAAGTTGGTAGCGGTACCGGGGAGCTGTTTTTT.

The J gene is TRBJ2-3, the V gene TRBV4-1; possibly TRBD2 for D (5 bases). The CDR3 sequence is 18 residues long. With 4 bases removed from V and 0 bases from J, the gap between germline ends came to 20 bases. The V gene's germline CDR1 is MGHRA and CDR2 YSYEKL. DNA of the CDR3: TGCGCCAGCAGCCCTGATTACCGGACTGACTCTAGCACAGATACGCAGTATTTT. It codes for CASSPDYRTDSSTDTQYF.

The J gene is TRBJ1-1, the V gene TRBV9; D ambiguous. V was shortened by 4 bases and J by 0 bases, with 13 bases between the two germline ends. CDR3 length: 15 residues. Germline CDR1 SGDLS, CDR2 YYNGEE. The CDR3 bases are TGTGCCAGCAGCACCGACATGGATATGAACACTGAAGCTTTCTTT. Translated, it gives CASSTDMDMNTEAFF.

The V call is TRBV7-9, the J call TRBJ2-6, with 7 bases aligning to TRBD1. The CDR3 is made up of 15 amino acids. CDR1 is SEHNR, CDR2 FQNEAQ, per germline (reference sequence). V shed 3 bases, J shed 2 bases, and the junction held 1 base outside the gene matches. For the CDR3, the DNA is TGTGCCAGCAGCTTGGGACAGACTGGGGCCAACGTCCTGACTTTC. It codes for CASSLGQTGANVLTF.

This clone was observed a single time. This chain links TRBV7-2 with TRBJ2-1; tentatively, D is TRBD1 (5 bases). V was pared by 2 bases and J by 8 bases, with 19 bases between. Germline CDR1 and CDR2: SGHTA and FQGNSA. This CDR3 has 16 residues. The CDR3 here is CASSLTRAIGSDEQFF. CDR3 in DNA: TGTGCCAGCAGCTTAACCAGGGCGATAGGTTCGGATGAGCAGTTCTTC.

This chain connects TRBV4-3 to TRBJ2-1; D call uncertain. Trimming removed 0 bases from V and 4 bases from J, with 13 bases in between. Germline V gene data show CDR1 as LGHNA and CDR2 as YSLEER. The CDR3 spans 16 residues. CDR3 bases: TGCGCCAGCAGCCAAGAGGTTGGTAGCCGATACAATGAGCAGTTCTTC. Residues: CASSQEVGSRYNEQFF.

The chain carries TRBV4-1 and TRBJ2-2, with D uncertain. V was cut by 4 bases and J by 5 bases, with 8 bases left in between. The CDR3 covers 13 residues. Germline CDR1 MGHRA, CDR2 YSYEKL. The CDR3 DNA follows: TGCGCCAGCAGCCTTATAGTAACCGGGGAGCTGTTTTTT. Protein sequence: CASSLIVTGELFF.

The chain recombines TRBV5-1 with TRBJ2-1; tentative D call: TRBD2 (5 bases). V lost 4 bases and J 7 bases, leaving 12 bases between the germline ends. This CDR3 has 13 amino acids. Germline V gene data show CDR1 as SGHRS and CDR2 as YFSETQ. CDR3 region: CASSPLRGNEQFF. The CDR3 nucleotides read TGCGCCAGCAGCCCGCTTCGCGGGAATGAGCAGTTCTTC.

V gene TRBV30 combines with J gene TRBJ1-3; no clear D. Looked up from germline, CDR1 is GTSNPN and CDR2 is SVGIG (reference sequence). V was pared by 2 bases and J by 2 bases, with 7 bases between. This CDR3 is built from 13 residues. In nucleotides, the CDR3 is TGTGCCTGGAGTCCAGGTCCTGGAAACACCATATATTTT. Residues: CAWSPGPGNTIYF.

V and J are TRBV19 and TRBJ1-5; D might be TRBD1 (5 bases). This CDR3 is built from 14 residues. Germline CDR1 is LNHDA and CDR2 is SQIVND (reference sequence). V gave up 5 bases and J gave up 5 bases, with 13 bases separating them. The CDR3 bases are TGTGCCAGTAGTCCCGGAGGGGTCCATCAGCCCCAGCATTTT. This encodes CASSPGGVHQPQHF.

There are a few counts of this clone. This chain connects TRBV6-4 to TRBJ1-2; unclear D gene. CDR1 and CDR2 (germline): MRHNA, SNTAGT. Deletions cut 3 bases from V and 8 bases from J, with 10 bases between. CDR3 size: 12 residues. CDR3 protein: CASSDQSRGYTF. CDR3 nucleotides: TGTGCCAGCAGTGATCAGTCTCGGGGCTACACCTTC.

The chain joins TRBV10-2 to TRBJ2-3; D remains ambiguous. CDR3 length equals 13 residues. Trimming pared 4 bases from V and 6 bases from J, leaving 11 bases between. From germline, CDR1 is WSHSY and CDR2 SAAADI. Here the CDR3 reads CASSGTGSDTQYF. CDR3 bases: TGCGCCAGCAGTGGTACGGGCAGTGATACGCAGTATTTT.

This rearrangement joins TRBV30 to TRBJ2-7; 7 bases agree with TRBD1. Per germline, CDR1 GTSNPN and CDR2 SVGIG (reference sequence). The CDR3 is 15 amino acids. V dropped 0 bases and J dropped 5; count of bases not matched to a gene: 10. In DNA, the CDR3 is TGTGCCTGGAGTGTAGGCCTAAGGGGGCTTGACGAGCAGTACGTC. Protein: CAWSVGLRGLDEQYV.

Only one count was recorded for this clone. V gene TRBV19 combines with J gene TRBJ1-4; 10 positions match TRBD1. With 4 bases clipped from V and 2 bases from J, the junction kept 7 bases outside the gene matches. Per germline, CDR1 LNHDA and CDR2 SQIVND (reference sequence). The CDR3 length is 17 residues. The CDR3 DNA reads as TGTGCCAGTAGTAGGGACAGGGGCGTCCGTACTAATGAAAAACTGTTTTTT. Translated: CASSRDRGVRTNEKLFF.

The rearrangement links TRBV2 to TRBJ1-1; TRBD1 might be the D (5 bases). The CDR3 has 14 amino acids. V lost 2 bases, J lost 6 bases, and 13 bases lay in between. Per the germline V gene, CDR1 is SNHLY and CDR2 is FYNNEI. This CDR3 is CASSERQGYSEAFF. The CDR3 coding sequence is TGTGCCAGCAGTGAAAGGCAGGGTTACTCTGAAGCTTTCTTT. Supplemented by reference TRBV2 and TRBJ1-1, the full variable domain reads EPEVTQTPSHQVTQMGQEVILRCVPISNHLYFYWYRQILGQKVEFLVSFYNNEISEKSEIFDDQFSVERPDGSNFTLKIRSTKLEDSAMYFCASSERQGYSEAFFGQGTRLTVV.

This clone was counted once. The chain carries TRBV14 and TRBJ2-3; D possibly corresponds to TRBD2 (6 bases). Germline CDR1 reads SGHDN; CDR2 reads FVKESK. The V gene lost 3 bases and the J gene lost 4 bases, with 14 bases spanning the gap. The CDR3 covers 15 residues. DNA of the CDR3: TGTGCCAGCAGCCAGGCGGGGAGTGGGGCAGATACGCAGTATTTT. This sequence encodes CASSQAGSGADTQYF.